This TCR beta chain originates from a study of prognosis after radiotherapy for stage I lung cancer. Study details: Among roughly seven patients the tumors were squamous cell carcinoma, and among some 12 they were adenocarcinoma. Distant metastases arose in a few patients, median around 7 months post-radiotherapy; roughly 15 had no significant progression. Study-wide points: Following stereotactic body radiation therapy, patients who went on to develop distant metastases had lower Shannon entropy.

This clonotype was detected many times. Its specificity is unknown. The TCR beta CDR3 region was amplified from genomic DNA, with two rounds of multiplex PCR being used for the amplification. It was primers specific to each TRBV and TRBJ gene that first-round PCR used. TCRdb called the multiplex PCR reads again in MiXCR, with one record for every CDR3 protein. The repertoire holds approximately 18,000 distinct CDR3 sequences, with about 50% as singletons. With 4 bases removed from V and 4 bases from J, the gap between germline ends came to 13 bases. CDR3 size: 14 residues. The germline V gene has CDR1 SEHNR and CDR2 FQNEAQ (reference sequence). The blood draw at each of two time points yielded roughly 6 milliliters of peripheral blood.

Sample: PBMCs, taken before or after stereotactic body radiation therapy (not recorded which). This chain connects TRBV7-9 to TRBJ2-5; D not resolved. The receptor's source is a donor aged 50 or older with non-small cell lung cancer. The CDR3 DNA follows: TGTGCCAGCAGCTCGATTTGGTCTCGAGAGACCCAGTACTTC. Residues: CASSSIWSRETQYF.